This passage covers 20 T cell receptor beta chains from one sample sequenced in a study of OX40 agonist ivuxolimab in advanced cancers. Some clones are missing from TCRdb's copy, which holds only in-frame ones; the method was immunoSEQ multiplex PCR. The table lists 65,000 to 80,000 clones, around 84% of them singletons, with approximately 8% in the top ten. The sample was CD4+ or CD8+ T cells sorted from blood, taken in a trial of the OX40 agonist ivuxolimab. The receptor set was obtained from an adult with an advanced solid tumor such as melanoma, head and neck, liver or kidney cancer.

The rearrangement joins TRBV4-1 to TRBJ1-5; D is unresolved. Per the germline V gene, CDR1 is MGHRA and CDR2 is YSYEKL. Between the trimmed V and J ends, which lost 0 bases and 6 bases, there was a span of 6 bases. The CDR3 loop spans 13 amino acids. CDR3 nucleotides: TGCGCCAGCAGCCAAGATCCGGGTCAGCCCCAGCATTTT. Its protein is CASSQDPGQPQHF.

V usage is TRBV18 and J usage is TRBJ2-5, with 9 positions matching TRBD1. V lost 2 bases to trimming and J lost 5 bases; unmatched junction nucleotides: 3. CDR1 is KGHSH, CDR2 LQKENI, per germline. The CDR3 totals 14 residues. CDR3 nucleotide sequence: TGTGCCAGCTCACCAGGGACAGGGACTGAGACCCAGTACTTC. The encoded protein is CASSPGTGTETQYF.

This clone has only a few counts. The CDR3 protein is CASQVGGPENTEAFF. In DNA form, the CDR3 reads TGTGCCAGCCAGGTGGGGGGGCCGGAGAACACTGAAGCTTTCTTT. The V and J genes are TRBV19 and TRBJ1-1, with D maybe TRBD1 (6 bases). Deletions cut 9 bases from V and 1 base from J, with 18 bases between. CDR1 and CDR2 from the germline V gene are LNHDA and SQIVND (reference sequence). The length of the CDR3 is 15 residues.

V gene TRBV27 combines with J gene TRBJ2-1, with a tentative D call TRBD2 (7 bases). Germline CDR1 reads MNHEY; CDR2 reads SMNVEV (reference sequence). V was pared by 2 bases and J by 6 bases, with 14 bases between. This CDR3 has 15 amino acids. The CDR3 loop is CASSLRAGALNEQFF. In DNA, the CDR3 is TGTGCCAGCAGTTTAAGGGCGGGGGCGCTCAATGAGCAGTTCTTC.

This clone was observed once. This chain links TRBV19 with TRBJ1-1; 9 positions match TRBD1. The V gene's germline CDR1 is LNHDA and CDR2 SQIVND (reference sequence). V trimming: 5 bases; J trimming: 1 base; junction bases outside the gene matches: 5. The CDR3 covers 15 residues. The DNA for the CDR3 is TGTGCCAGTAGTGGGACAGGGCGGACGAACACTGAAGCTTTCTTT. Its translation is CASSGTGRTNTEAFF.

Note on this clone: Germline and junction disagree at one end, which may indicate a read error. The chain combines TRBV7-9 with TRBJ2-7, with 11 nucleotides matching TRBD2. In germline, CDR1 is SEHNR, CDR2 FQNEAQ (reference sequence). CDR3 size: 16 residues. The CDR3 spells CASSLVVTSGSHEQYF. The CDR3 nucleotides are TGTGCCAGCAGTTTAGTGGTTACTAGCGGGAGTCACGAGCAGTACTTC. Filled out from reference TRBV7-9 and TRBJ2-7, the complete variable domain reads DTGVSQNPRHKITKRGQNVTFRCDPISEHNRLYWYRQTLGQGPEFLTYFQNEAQLEKSRLLSDRFSAERPKGSFSTLEIQRTEQGDSAMYLCASSLVVTSGSHEQYFGPGTRLTVT.

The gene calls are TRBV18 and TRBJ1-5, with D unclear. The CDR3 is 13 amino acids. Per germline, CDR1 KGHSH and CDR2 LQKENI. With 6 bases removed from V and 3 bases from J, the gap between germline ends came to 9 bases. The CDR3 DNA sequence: TGTGCCAGCTCGACACAAGACAATCAGCCCCAGCATTTT. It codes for CASSTQDNQPQHF.

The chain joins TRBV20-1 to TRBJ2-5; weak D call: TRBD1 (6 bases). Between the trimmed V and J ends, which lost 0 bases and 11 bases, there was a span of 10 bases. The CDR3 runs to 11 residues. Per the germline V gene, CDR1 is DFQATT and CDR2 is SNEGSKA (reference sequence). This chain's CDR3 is CSARETGTQYF. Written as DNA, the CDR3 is TGCAGTGCTAGAGAAACAGGGACGCAGTACTTC.

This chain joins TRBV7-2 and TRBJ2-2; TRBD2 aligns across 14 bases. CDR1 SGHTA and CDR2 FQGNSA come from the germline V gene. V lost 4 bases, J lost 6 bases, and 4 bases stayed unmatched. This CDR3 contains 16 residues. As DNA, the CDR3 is TGTGCCAGCAGCTCCGGACTAGCGGGGGGTTCCGGGGAGCTGTTTTTT. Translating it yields CASSSGLAGGSGELFF.

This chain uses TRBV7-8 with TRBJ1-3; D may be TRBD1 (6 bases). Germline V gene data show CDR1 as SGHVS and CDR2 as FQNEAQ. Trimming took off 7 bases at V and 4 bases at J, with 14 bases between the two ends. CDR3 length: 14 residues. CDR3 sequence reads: CASTPYGGGNTIYF. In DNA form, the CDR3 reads TGTGCCAGCACCCCCTACGGGGGCGGAAACACCATATATTTT. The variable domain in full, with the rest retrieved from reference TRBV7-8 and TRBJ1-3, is GAGVSQSPRYKVAKRGQDVALRCDPISGHVSLFWYQQALGQGPEFLTYFQNEAQLDKSGLPSDRFFAERPEGSVSTLKIQRTQQEDSAVYLCASTPYGGGNTIYFGEGSWLTVV.

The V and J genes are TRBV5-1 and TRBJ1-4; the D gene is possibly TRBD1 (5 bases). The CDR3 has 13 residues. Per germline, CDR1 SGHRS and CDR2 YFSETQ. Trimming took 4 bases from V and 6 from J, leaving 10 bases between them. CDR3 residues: CASSRSGDEKLFF. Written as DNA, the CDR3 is TGCGCCAGCAGCCGGTCGGGGGATGAAAAACTGTTTTTT.

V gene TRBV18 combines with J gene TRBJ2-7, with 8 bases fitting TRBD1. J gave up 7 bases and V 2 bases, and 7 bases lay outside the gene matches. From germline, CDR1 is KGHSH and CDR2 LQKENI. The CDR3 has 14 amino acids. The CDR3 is CASSPETGAKEQYF. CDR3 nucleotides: TGTGCCAGCTCACCAGAGACAGGGGCAAAAGAGCAGTACTTC.

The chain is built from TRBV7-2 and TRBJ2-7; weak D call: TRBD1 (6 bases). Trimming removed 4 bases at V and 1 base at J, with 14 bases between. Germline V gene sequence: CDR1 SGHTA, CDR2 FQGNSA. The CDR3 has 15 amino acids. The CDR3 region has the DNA TGTGCCAGCAGCTCCCATGCCGGGACATCCTACGAGCAGTACTTC. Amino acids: CASSSHAGTSYEQYF. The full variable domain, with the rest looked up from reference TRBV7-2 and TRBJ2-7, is GAGVSQSPSNKVTEKGKDVELRCDPISGHTALYWYRQSLGQGLEFLIYFQGNSAPDKSGLPSDRFSAERTGGSVSTLTIQRTQQEDSAVYLCASSSHAGTSYEQYFGPGTRLTVT.

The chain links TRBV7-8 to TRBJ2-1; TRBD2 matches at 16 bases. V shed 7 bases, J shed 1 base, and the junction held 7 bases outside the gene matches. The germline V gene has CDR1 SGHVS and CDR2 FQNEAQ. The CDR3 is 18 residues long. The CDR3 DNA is TGTGCCAGCACCCTGGGACTAGCGGGGGGGCGGTCCTACAATGAGCAGTTCTTC. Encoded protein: CASTLGLAGGRSYNEQFF.

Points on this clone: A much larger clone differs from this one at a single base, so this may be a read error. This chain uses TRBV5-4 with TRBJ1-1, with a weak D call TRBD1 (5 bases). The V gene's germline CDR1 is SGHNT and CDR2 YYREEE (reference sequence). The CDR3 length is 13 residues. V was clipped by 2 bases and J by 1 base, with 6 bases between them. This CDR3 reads CASSFDRNTEAFF. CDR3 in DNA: TGTGCCAGCAGCTTTGACAGGAACACTGAAGCTTTCTTT.

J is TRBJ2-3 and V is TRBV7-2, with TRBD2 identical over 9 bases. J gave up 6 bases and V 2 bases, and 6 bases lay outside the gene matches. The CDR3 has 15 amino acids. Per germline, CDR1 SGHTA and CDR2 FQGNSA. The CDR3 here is CASSLYSLAGDTQYF. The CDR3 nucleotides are TGTGCCAGCAGCTTATATTCGCTAGCGGGGGATACGCAGTATTTT.

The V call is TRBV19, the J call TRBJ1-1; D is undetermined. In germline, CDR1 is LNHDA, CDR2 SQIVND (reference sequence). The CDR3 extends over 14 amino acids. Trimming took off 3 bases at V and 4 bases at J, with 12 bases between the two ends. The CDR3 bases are TGTGCCAGTAGTATCGGGCTAAGCAGCACTGAAGCTTTCTTT. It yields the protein CASSIGLSSTEAFF.

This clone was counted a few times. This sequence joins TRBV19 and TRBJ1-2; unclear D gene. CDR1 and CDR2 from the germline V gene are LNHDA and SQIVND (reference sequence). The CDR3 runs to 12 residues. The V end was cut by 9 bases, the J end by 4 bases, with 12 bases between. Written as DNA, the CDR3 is TGTGCCAGCTCCGGACGGACCTATGGCTACACCTTC. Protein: CASSGRTYGYTF. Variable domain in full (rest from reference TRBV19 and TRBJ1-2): DGGITQSPKYLFRKEGQNVTLSCEQNLNHDAMYWYRQDPGQGLRLIYYSQIVNDFQKGDIAEGYSVSREKKESFPLTVTSAQKNPTAFYLCASSGRTYGYTFGSGTRLTVV.

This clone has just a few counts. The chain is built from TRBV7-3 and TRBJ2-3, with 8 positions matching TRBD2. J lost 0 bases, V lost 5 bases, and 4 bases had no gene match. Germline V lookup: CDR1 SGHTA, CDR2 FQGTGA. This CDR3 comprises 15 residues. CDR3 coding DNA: TGTGCCAGCAGCCTTACTAGCGGCAGCACAGATACGCAGTATTTT. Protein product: CASSLTSGSTDTQYF.

This CDR3 reads CASSPGAQAYNEQFF. DNA for the CDR3: TGTGCCAGCAGCCCGGGGGCGCAGGCATACAATGAGCAGTTCTTC. The chain recombines TRBV9 with TRBJ2-1, with D perhaps assigned TRBD1 or TRBD2 (6 bases each). Trimming shortened V by 4 bases and J by 4 bases, and 15 bases separated the two germline ends. The germline gives CDR1 SGDLS, CDR2 YYNGEE. This CDR3 comprises 15 residues.